The present TCR beta chain was sequenced within a study of CD8+CD57+ T cells in acquired aplastic anemia. For the study at large: Mean DNA quantity obtained from sorted CD4+ and CD8+ cells was around 3.2 ug.

Patients who underwent sequencing had shown CD8+CD57+ cell expansion by flow cytometry. The patients, all of them, had severe acquired aplastic anemia. Sampling of blood occurred while the patients had still received no therapy. General study results and limits: Patients and controls were found to share around 30 CD8+ CDR3 sequences.

With respect to this clonotype: The antigen is unknown.

The CDR3 loop spans 12 amino acids. V lost 4 bases and J 6 bases, leaving 7 bases between the germline ends. CDR1 and CDR2 from the germline V gene are LNHDA and SQIVND (reference sequence). Both TCR beta VDJ combination and CDR3 sequence profiling were carried out. Genomic DNA was the template for this profiling. TCRdb reprocessed the reads via MiXCR and lists one record per CDR3 protein. The table shows 180,000 or so distinct CDR3 sequences, with about half occurring only once. The sample was sorted CD4+, CD8+, or CD8+CD57+ T cells (not recorded which) from PBMCs. This TCR was sampled from a human donor with aplastic anemia. This chain connects TRBV19 to TRBJ2-1; D gene uncertain. The DNA for the CDR3 is TGTGCCAGTAGTAAAGTCGGCAATGAGCAGTTCTTC. It encodes CASSKVGNEQFF.